This T cell receptor beta chain emerged from a study of control samples from healthy donors and cancer patients. Germline V CDR1 and CDR2: LGHDT, YNNKEL (reference sequence). The germline V and J ends were trimmed by 3 bases and 2 bases, with 14 bases remaining between them. The length of the CDR3 is 15 residues. Profiled with immunoSEQ multiplex PCR; TCRdb holds only in-frame clones, not every one. The table records 150,000 or so clones, just over 85% of them present only once. The sequence was obtained from a woman aged 25 to 39 in good health. This chain joins TRBV3-1 (or the pseudogene TRBV3-2) and TRBJ2-7, with D possibly TRBD2 on 5 matching bases. The sequencing sample was made of blood. DNA of the CDR3: TGTGCCAGCAGCCACCGAGAGGGTAAGCCCTACGAGCAGTACTTC. This codes for CASSHREGKPYEQYF.